This TCR beta chain was identified in a study of T cells in pancreatic ductal adenocarcinoma. TCRdb's table, derived via immunoSEQ multiplex PCR, lists solely in-frame clones and lacks some. This table has roughly 100,000 clones, around 96% appearing once. Study findings and constraints: Unique clonotypes were roughly 8-fold more numerous in blood than in tumor.

Details on this clone: Its antigen is undetermined.

Surgery without prior neoadjuvant therapy was the treatment of the selected pancreatic ductal adenocarcinoma patients. This clonotype was sampled from a human donor with pancreatic ductal adenocarcinoma. Sequences were obtained from PBMCs.

The CDR3 region has the DNA TGTGCCAGCAGGACACTAGCGGGAGGCTACGAGCAGTACTTC. Translation gives CASRTLAGGYEQYF. V gene TRBV2 combines with J gene TRBJ2-7; 12 bases fit TRBD2. The CDR3 loop spans 14 amino acids. Germline loops: CDR1 SNHLY, CDR2 FYNNEI. The V segment lost 6 bases and the J segment 3 bases; nucleotides outside the gene matches: 3.